The 15 T cell receptor beta chains given below trace back to one sample, sequenced in a study of T cell responses to AZD1222 COVID-19 vaccine. Using immunoSEQ multiplex PCR, the repertoire was profiled, and TCRdb retains in-frame clones only, with some absent. The sample includes 140,000 to 150,000 clones, 90% to 95% of them seen just once. This specimen consisted of peripheral blood, obtained on day 0 of AZD1222 vaccination. These receptors all come from an adult in good health.

V and J are TRBV4-3 and TRBJ2-5; 7 nucleotides match TRBD1. Looked up from germline, CDR1 is LGHNA and CDR2 is YSLEER. CDR3 length: 14 residues. Germline trimming cut 4 bases from V and 4 bases from J; bases unmatched to any gene: 6. CDR3 sequence: CASSPTGLRETQYF. CDR3 sequence (DNA): TGCGCCAGCAGCCCGACAGGGTTGAGAGAGACCCAGTACTTC.

V gene TRBV11-2 combines with J gene TRBJ2-2; D call uncertain. CDR1 is SGHAT, CDR2 FQNNGV, per germline. This CDR3 is 16 amino acids long. Trimming shortened V by 5 bases and J by 3 bases, and 16 bases separated the two germline ends. The DNA of the CDR3 is TGTGCCAGCAGCCTATTGGCTCGGATGTACACCGGGGAGCTGTTTTTT. Its protein product is CASSLLARMYTGELFF.

The chain joins TRBV6-4 to TRBJ2-1, with D possibly TRBD1 on 6 matching bases. Trimming took 6 bases from V and 0 from J, leaving 12 bases between them. This CDR3 has 15 residues. Germline V gene sequence: CDR1 MRHNA, CDR2 SNTAGT. CDR3 residues: CASRIEDSSYNEQFF. For the CDR3, the DNA is TGTGCCAGCAGAATAGAGGACAGCTCCTACAATGAGCAGTTCTTC.

The chain employs TRBV2 and TRBJ1-4, with D maybe TRBD1 (6 bases). CDR1 and CDR2 (germline): SNHLY, FYNNEI. V gave up 7 bases and J gave up 6 bases, with 18 bases separating them. CDR3 length equals 15 residues. DNA for the CDR3: TGTGCCAGCACAAAACGGACAGCCAGGGATGAAAAACTGTTTTTT. Residues: CASTKRTARDEKLFF. The full variable domain, rest sourced from reference TRBV2 and TRBJ1-4, is EPEVTQTPSHQVTQMGQEVILRCVPISNHLYFYWYRQILGQKVEFLVSFYNNEISEKSEIFDDQFSVERPDGSNFTLKIRSTKLEDSAMYFCASTKRTARDEKLFFGSGTQLSVL.

The chain couples TRBV4-2 to TRBJ2-2; 7 bases are a match to TRBD2. V gave up 1 base and J gave up 3 bases; unmatched junction bases: 5. This CDR3 is 16 amino acids long. Germline loops: CDR1 LGHNA, CDR2 YNFKEQ. CDR3 in DNA: TGTGCCAGCAGCCAAGTTCCGGGGAGGGACACCGGGGAGCTGTTTTTT. It encodes CASSQVPGRDTGELFF.

The gene calls are TRBV7-9 and TRBJ2-7; 8 bases are a match to TRBD2. Germline trimming cut 2 bases from V and 6 bases from J; bases unmatched to any gene: 3. CDR1 SEHNR and CDR2 FQNEAQ come from the germline V gene (reference sequence). The CDR3 runs to 13 residues. The CDR3 sequence: CASSLLAGFEQYF. In nucleotides, the CDR3 is TGTGCCAGCAGCTTACTAGCGGGTTTCGAGCAGTACTTC.

The rearrangement links TRBV6-6 to TRBJ1-4; D is undetermined. CDR1 and CDR2 (germline): MNHNY, SVGAGI (reference sequence). V dropped 5 bases and J dropped 0 bases, with 16 bases sitting between them. The CDR3 runs 17 residues. The CDR3 sequence: CASSPITKQSTNEKLFF. The CDR3, as DNA: TGTGCCAGCAGTCCGATTACTAAACAGTCAACTAATGAAAAACTGTTTTTT.

This chain uses TRBV7-9 with TRBJ2-7; a possible D gene is TRBD1 (6 bases). CDR3 length equals 18 residues. CDR1 SEHNR and CDR2 FQNEAQ come from the germline V gene (reference sequence). Trimming left V 5 bases short and J 0 bases short, with 23 bases between. CDR3: CASSREPPGHKNSYEQYF. The DNA of the CDR3 is TGTGCCAGCAGCAGGGAACCTCCGGGACACAAAAACTCCTACGAGCAGTACTTC.

This chain joins TRBV2 and TRBJ1-2; possibly TRBD1 for D (5 bases). CDR3 length: 15 amino acids. With 7 bases removed from V and 6 bases from J, the gap between germline ends came to 21 bases. Per the germline V gene, CDR1 is SNHLY and CDR2 is FYNNEI. The CDR3 coding sequence is TGTGCCAGCACCAAACTGGACCCCGGGACTGATGGCTACACCTTC. As protein: CASTKLDPGTDGYTF.

The chain carries TRBV5-1 and TRBJ1-4; D uncertain. Trimming left V 2 bases short and J 5 bases short, with 13 bases between. The CDR3 consists of 15 residues. Germline V gene lookup returns CDR1 SGHRS and CDR2 YFSETQ. CDR3 DNA: TGCGCCAGCAGCTTACAGTCCCGGGAGAATGAAAAACTGTTTTTT. Translated: CASSLQSRENEKLFF.

This chain uses TRBV3-1 (or the pseudogene TRBV3-2) with TRBJ1-6, with D hard to call. The CDR3 has 14 amino acids. Trimming took 4 bases from V and 7 from J, leaving 11 bases between them. The germline V gene encodes CDR1 LGHDT and CDR2 YNNKEL (reference sequence). The CDR3 spells CASSPFSRNSPLHF. CDR3 in DNA: TGTGCCAGCAGCCCCTTCTCCAGAAATTCACCCCTCCACTTT.

V is TRBV6-2 or TRBV6-3 and J is TRBJ2-2; maybe TRBD2 (6 bases). Deletions cut 2 bases from V and 3 bases from J, with 10 bases between. CDR1 and CDR2 (germline): MNHEY, SVGEGT. The CDR3 sequence is 15 residues long. CDR3: CASSYAGPYTGELFF. The CDR3 DNA reads as TGTGCCAGCAGTTACGCGGGACCGTACACCGGGGAGCTGTTTTTT.

J is TRBJ2-6 and V is TRBV28; the D gene is possibly TRBD2 (5 bases). Trimming took 10 bases from V and 0 from J, leaving 16 bases between them. The CDR3 spans 16 residues. The germline gives CDR1 MDHEN, CDR2 SYDVKM. The CDR3 coding sequence is TGTGCCACCTCGGCGGGTCCTGTCTCTGGGGCCAACGTCCTGACTTTC. Encoded protein: CATSAGPVSGANVLTF.

This rearrangement joins TRBV28 to TRBJ1-4, with TRBD1 identical over 7 bases. The germline V gene has CDR1 MDHEN and CDR2 SYDVKM. J was trimmed by 3 bases and V by 5 bases; bases with no gene match: 6. The CDR3 has 15 amino acids. The CDR3 region is CASSQTGSANEKLFF. In nucleotides, the CDR3 is TGTGCCAGCAGTCAGACAGGGTCAGCTAATGAAAAACTGTTTTTT.

V usage is TRBV11-2 and J usage is TRBJ2-7; the D is unclear. The germline gives CDR1 SGHAT, CDR2 FQNNGV. The CDR3 runs 14 residues. V was cut by 7 bases and J by 1 base, with 14 bases left in between. In DNA, the CDR3 is TGTGCCAGCACCCCAGTAGGCAGATCCTACGAGCAGTACTTC. Residues: CASTPVGRSYEQYF.